This TCR beta chain was identified in a study of CD8 T cells in Susac syndrome. RNA in amounts of about 0.5 to 1 ug was reverse transcribed with random hexamers. TCR beta CDR3 was amplified by immunoSEQ multiplex PCR. This amplification extended across 54 Vbeta and 13 Jbeta segments. Using its own MiXCR run on the immunoSEQ multiplex PCR reads, TCRdb lists one record per CDR3 protein. This table has 330,000 or so distinct CDR3 sequences, approximately 91% appearing once. CD8+ and CD4+ T cells from blood underwent TCR beta sequencing. Treatment-naive patients with stable or active relapsing-remitting disease served as multiple sclerosis controls. TEMRA cells were FACS-enriched, with CD8+ and CD4+ T cells isolated negatively. V lost 0 bases to trimming and J lost 0 bases, with 14 bases between them. This CDR3 is built from 17 residues. Germline values: CDR1 SGDLS, CDR2 YYNGEE.

The sample consisted of CD8+ T cells from PBMCs. The rearrangement links TRBV9 to TRBJ2-3; weak D call: TRBD2 (6 bases). The receptor was isolated from a human donor with multiple sclerosis. CDR3 sequence reads: CASSVEAGPISTDTQYF. The DNA of the CDR3 is TGTGCCAGCAGCGTAGAAGCGGGCCCGATTAGCACAGATACGCAGTATTTT.